The 17 T cell receptor beta chains below come from one sample, sequenced in a study of beta chain features in type 1 diabetes. What was sequenced were expressed TCRB transcripts, since all of the isolated RNA had been reverse transcribed. Sequencing used immunoSEQ multiplex PCR; TCRdb keeps in-frame clones, though not all of them. The sample carries approximately 330,000 clones, around 10% recorded once. The sample comprised naive CD4+ T cells from blood. The receptor source for this set is a woman in her 30s in good health.

This clone was picked up a small number of times. The chain has TRBV29-1 and TRBJ2-3; 9 positions agree with TRBD1. The trim removed 4 bases at V and 4 bases at J, leaving 3 bases unmatched. This CDR3 contains 13 residues. Germline assignment: CDR1 SQVTM and CDR2 ANQGSEA. CDR3 sequence (DNA): TGCAGCGTTGCAACAGGGGGCGCAGATACGCAGTATTTT. Protein product: CSVATGGADTQYF.

Only a few counts were recorded for this clone. The genes are TRBV28 and TRBJ2-5; 7 bases align to TRBD1. CDR1 and CDR2 (germline): MDHEN, SYDVKM. CDR3 length: 12 residues. Trimming took 11 bases from V and 1 from J; bases not matched to a gene: 4. CDR3 DNA sequence: TGTGCCGCAGGGGACAGCCAAGAGACCCAGTACTTC. Its protein is CAAGDSQETQYF.

The J gene is TRBJ2-7, the V gene TRBV2; 9 bases line up with TRBD1. After removal of 8 bases from V and 0 bases from J, the junction contained 5 bases not matched to a gene. The CDR3 is made up of 14 amino acids. Germline lookup yields CDR1 SNHLY and CDR2 FYNNEI. The chain's CDR3 is CASSLDRGSYEQYF. The CDR3 DNA is TGTGCCAGCTCCTTGGACAGGGGCTCCTACGAGCAGTACTTC. The variable domain in full, completed from reference TRBV2 and TRBJ2-7, reads EPEVTQTPSHQVTQMGQEVILRCVPISNHLYFYWYRQILGQKVEFLVSFYNNEISEKSEIFDDQFSVERPDGSNFTLKIRSTKLEDSAMYFCASSLDRGSYEQYFGPGTRLTVT.

The chain carries TRBV5-1 and TRBJ2-3, with 14 bases matching TRBD2. Germline V CDR1 and CDR2: SGHRS, YFSETQ. Trimming cost V 4 bases and J 1 base; bases outside gene matches: 8. This CDR3 has 18 amino acids. The CDR3 reads CASSGGGLAGVGTDTQYF. As DNA, the CDR3 is TGCGCCAGCAGCGGTGGGGGACTAGCGGGAGTCGGCACAGATACGCAGTATTTT. Full variable domain (missing parts from reference TRBV5-1 and TRBJ2-3): KAGVTQTPRYLIKTRGQQVTLSCSPISGHRSVSWYQQTPGQGLQFLFEYFSETQRNKGNFPGRFSGRQFSNSRSEMNVSTLELGDSALYLCASSGGGLAGVGTDTQYFGPGTRLTVL.

V and J are TRBV28 and TRBJ1-2; D remains unclear. The ends were cut back, 8 bases at V and 4 bases at J, with 11 bases in the middle. There are 12 residues in the CDR3. Germline CDR1 MDHEN, CDR2 SYDVKM. The CDR3 sequence is CASQLSTYGYTF. DNA of the CDR3: TGTGCCAGCCAGCTTAGCACCTATGGCTACACCTTC.

In nucleotides, the CDR3 is TGTGCCAGCAGCGTAGGAGACACGAGCTCCTACGAGCAGTACTTC. Its protein product is CASSVGDTSSYEQYF. The V gene is TRBV7-6, the J gene TRBJ2-7; D unclear. Germline-derived CDR1 and CDR2 are SGHVS and FNYEAQ. V lost 5 bases, J lost 0 bases, and 14 bases lay in between. This CDR3 has 15 residues.

J is TRBJ1-4 and V is TRBV4-2; the D is unclear. From germline, CDR1 is LGHNA and CDR2 YNFKEQ. This CDR3 spans 15 amino acids. The V and J ends lost 1 base and 7 bases respectively, with 13 bases between them. This chain's CDR3 is CASSQGGLQGEKLFF. The CDR3, as DNA: TGTGCCAGCAGCCAAGGTGGGCTTCAAGGTGAAAAACTGTTTTTT.

This clone was observed a few times. V and J are TRBV21-1 and TRBJ2-3; the table's D call, TRBD2, was not checked against the DNA. TRBV21-1 is a pseudogene. The CDR3 loop spans 14 amino acids. The CDR3 region is CASSIGGVTDTQYF. DNA for the CDR3: TGTGCCAGCAGCATAGGGGGGGTGACTGATACGCAGTATTTT.

The chain uses TRBV7-2 and TRBJ2-1; 7 bases agree with TRBD2. V gave up 1 base and J gave up 2 bases; unmatched junction bases: 5. This CDR3 region has 16 residues. Germline CDR1 reads SGHTA; CDR2 reads FQGNSA. Written as DNA, the CDR3 is TGTGCCAGCAGCTTAGTAAGCGGGAAGACCTACAATGAGCAGTTCTTC. Its translation: CASSLVSGKTYNEQFF. The whole variable domain, remainder taken from reference TRBV7-2 and TRBJ2-1, is GAGVSQSPSNKVTEKGKDVELRCDPISGHTALYWYRQSLGQGLEFLIYFQGNSAPDKSGLPSDRFSAERTGGSVSTLTIQRTQQEDSAVYLCASSLVSGKTYNEQFFGPGTRLTVL.

The rearrangement uses TRBV30 and TRBJ2-5; tentative D call: TRBD1 (5 bases). This CDR3 is 16 amino acids long. V was clipped by 3 bases and J by 1 base, with 18 bases between them. The germline gives CDR1 GTSNPN, CDR2 SVGIG (reference sequence). The CDR3 loop reads CAWSHSERQGQETQYF. CDR3 in DNA: TGTGCCTGGAGCCACTCCGAGAGGCAGGGCCAAGAGACCCAGTACTTC.

In this sample, this clone turned up a few times. The junction departs from germline at one end; a sequencing error may be responsible. This chain links TRBV2 with TRBJ2-7; D perhaps matches TRBD1 (5 bases). This CDR3 contains 13 residues. Germline lookup yields CDR1 SNHLY and CDR2 FYNNEI. CDR3 loop: CASNPSLQVVVDF. The CDR3 bases are TGTGCCAGCAACCCGTCCTTACAGGTCGTGGTAGACTTC.

In this sample, this clone turned up a few times. The rearrangement joins TRBV5-1 to TRBJ1-4; TRBD1 might be the D (6 bases). The CDR3 spans 14 residues. V lost 4 bases, J lost 3 bases, and 10 bases lay in between. Germline assignment: CDR1 SGHRS and CDR2 YFSETQ. CDR3 sequence: CASSRRQANEKLFF. The DNA for the CDR3 is TGCGCCAGCAGCCGTCGACAGGCTAATGAAAAACTGTTTTTT.

The J gene is TRBJ2-7, the V gene TRBV5-1; 7 bases align to TRBD2. This CDR3 has 15 amino acids. V dropped 2 bases and J dropped 8; count of bases not matched to a gene: 13. The germline CDR1 and CDR2 sequences are SGHRS and YFSETQ. CDR3 loop: CASSFASGAAGKQYF. The CDR3 bases are TGCGCCAGCAGCTTCGCTAGCGGAGCTGCAGGGAAGCAGTACTTC.

The CDR3 DNA reads TGTGCCAGTAGTCCCCGGGACACGCTCTCCTACAATGAGCAGTTCTTC. This translates into CASSPRDTLSYNEQFF. This chain joins TRBV19 and TRBJ2-1, with a weak D call TRBD1 (6 bases). Trimming left V 5 bases short and J 0 bases short, with 14 bases between. This CDR3 region has 16 residues. CDR1 and CDR2 (germline): LNHDA, SQIVND (reference sequence).

The sample holds a few counts of this clone. The chain combines TRBV7-9 with TRBJ2-5; weak D call: TRBD1 (6 bases). V was pared by 5 bases and J by 2 bases, with 15 bases between. The germline CDR1 and CDR2 sequences are SEHNR and FQNEAQ (reference sequence). The CDR3 contains 15 residues. CDR3 DNA: TGTGCCAGCAGCCGGGGACAATTTCGGCAAGAGACCCAGTACTTC. This sequence encodes CASSRGQFRQETQYF.

The rearrangement links TRBV9 to TRBJ2-1; D call uncertain. Germline V gives CDR1 SGDLS, CDR2 YYNGEE. The CDR3 consists of 12 residues. Trimming stripped 0 bases from V and 7 bases from J, with 5 bases between. CDR3 sequence (DNA): TGTGCCAGCAGCGTAGACGGTAATGAGCAGTTCTTC. This codes for CASSVDGNEQFF.

This clone was detected only a few times. The V gene is TRBV28, the J gene TRBJ2-5; D remains unclear. The CDR3 has 11 amino acids. Germline V CDR1 and CDR2: MDHEN, SYDVKM. The CDR3 DNA reads TGTGCAACTGGCGGTGAAGAGACCCAGTACTTC. The encoded protein is CATGGEETQYF.